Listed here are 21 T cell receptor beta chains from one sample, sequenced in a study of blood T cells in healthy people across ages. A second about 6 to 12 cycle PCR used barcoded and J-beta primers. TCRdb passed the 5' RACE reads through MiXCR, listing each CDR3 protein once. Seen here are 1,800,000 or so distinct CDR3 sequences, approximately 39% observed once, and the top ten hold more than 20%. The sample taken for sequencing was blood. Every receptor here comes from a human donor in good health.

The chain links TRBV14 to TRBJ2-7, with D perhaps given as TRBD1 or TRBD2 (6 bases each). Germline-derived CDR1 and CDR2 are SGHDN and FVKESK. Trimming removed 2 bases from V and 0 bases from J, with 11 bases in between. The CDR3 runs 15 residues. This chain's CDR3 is CASSQRGASSYEQYF. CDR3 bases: TGTGCCAGCAGCCAAAGGGGGGCGAGCTCCTACGAGCAGTACTTC.

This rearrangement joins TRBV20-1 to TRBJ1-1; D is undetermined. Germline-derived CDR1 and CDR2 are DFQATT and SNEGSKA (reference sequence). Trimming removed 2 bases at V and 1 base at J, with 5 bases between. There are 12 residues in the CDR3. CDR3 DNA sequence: TGCAGTGCTAGATTCCAGAACACTGAAGCTTTCTTT. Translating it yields CSARFQNTEAFF.

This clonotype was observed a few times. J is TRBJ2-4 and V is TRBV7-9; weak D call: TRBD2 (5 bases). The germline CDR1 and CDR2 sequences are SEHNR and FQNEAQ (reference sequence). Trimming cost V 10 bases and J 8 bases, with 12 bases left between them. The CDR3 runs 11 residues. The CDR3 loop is CAIGLEDIQYF. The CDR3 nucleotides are TGTGCCATTGGTTTGGAGGACATTCAGTACTTC.

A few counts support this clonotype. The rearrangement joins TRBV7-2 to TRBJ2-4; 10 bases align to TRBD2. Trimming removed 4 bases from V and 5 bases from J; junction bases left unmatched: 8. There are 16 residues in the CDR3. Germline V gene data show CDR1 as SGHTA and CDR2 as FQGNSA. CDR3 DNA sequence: TGTGCCAGCAGCTCTCGAGCGGGGGGGTTCCAAAACATTCAGTACTTC. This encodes CASSSRAGGFQNIQYF.

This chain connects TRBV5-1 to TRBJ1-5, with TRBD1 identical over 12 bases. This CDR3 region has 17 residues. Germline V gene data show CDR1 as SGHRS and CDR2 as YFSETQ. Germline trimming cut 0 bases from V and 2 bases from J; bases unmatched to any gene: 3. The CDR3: CASSLDGTGGGNQPQHF. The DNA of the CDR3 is TGCGCCAGCAGCTTGGATGGGACAGGGGGCGGCAATCAGCCCCAGCATTTT.

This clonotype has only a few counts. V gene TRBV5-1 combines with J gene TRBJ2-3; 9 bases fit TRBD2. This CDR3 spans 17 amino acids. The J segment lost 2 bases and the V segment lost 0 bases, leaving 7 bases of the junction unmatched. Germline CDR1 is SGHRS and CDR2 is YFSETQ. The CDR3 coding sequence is TGCGCCAGCAGCTTGGCCCGTAGCGGGGGCCTCACAGATACGCAGTATTTT. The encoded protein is CASSLARSGGLTDTQYF.

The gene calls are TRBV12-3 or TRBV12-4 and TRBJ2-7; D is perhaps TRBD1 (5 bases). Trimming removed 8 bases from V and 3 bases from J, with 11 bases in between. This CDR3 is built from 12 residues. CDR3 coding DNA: TGTGCCAGCGACAGTTCTCTCTACGAGCAGTACTTC. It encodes CASDSSLYEQYF.

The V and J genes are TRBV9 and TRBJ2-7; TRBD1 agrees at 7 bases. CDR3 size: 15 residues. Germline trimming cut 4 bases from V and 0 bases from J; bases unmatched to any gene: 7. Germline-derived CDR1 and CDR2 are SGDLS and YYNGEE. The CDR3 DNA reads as TGTGCCAGCAGCCCTCGACAGGGTTTCTCCTACGAGCAGTACTTC. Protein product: CASSPRQGFSYEQYF.

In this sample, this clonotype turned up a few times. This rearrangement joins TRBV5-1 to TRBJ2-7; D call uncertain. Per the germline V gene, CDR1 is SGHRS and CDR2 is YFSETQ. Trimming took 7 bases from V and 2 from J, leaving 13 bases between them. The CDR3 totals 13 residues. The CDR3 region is CASSISGAYEQYF. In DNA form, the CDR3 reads TGCGCCAGCTCTATATCAGGAGCCTACGAGCAGTACTTC.

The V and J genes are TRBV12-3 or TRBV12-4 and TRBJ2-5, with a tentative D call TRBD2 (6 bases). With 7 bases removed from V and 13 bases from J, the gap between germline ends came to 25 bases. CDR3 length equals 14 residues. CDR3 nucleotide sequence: TGTGCCAGCAAGTCGCGGGACGGCGATTACGAGCGGTACTTC. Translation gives CASKSRDGDYERYF.

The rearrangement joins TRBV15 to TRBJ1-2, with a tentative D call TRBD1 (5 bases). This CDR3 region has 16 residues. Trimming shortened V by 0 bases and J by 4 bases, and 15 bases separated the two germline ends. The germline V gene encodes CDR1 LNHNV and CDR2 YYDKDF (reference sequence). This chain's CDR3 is CATSRDVRVPGYGYTF. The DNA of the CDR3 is TGTGCCACCAGCAGAGATGTCAGGGTACCTGGCTATGGCTACACCTTC.

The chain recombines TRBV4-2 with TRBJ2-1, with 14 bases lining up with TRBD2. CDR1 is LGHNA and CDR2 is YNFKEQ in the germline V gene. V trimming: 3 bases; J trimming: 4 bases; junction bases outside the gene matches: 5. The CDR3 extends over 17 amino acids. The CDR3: CASSQYRLAGGYNEQFF. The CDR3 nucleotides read TGTGCCAGCAGCCAGTACCGACTAGCGGGGGGGTACAATGAGCAGTTCTTC.

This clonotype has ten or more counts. In DNA, the CDR3 is TGTGCCAGCAGCAAAGCCGGGGGTGCCCAAGAGACCCAGTACTTC. Protein product: CASSKAGGAQETQYF. This sequence joins TRBV28 and TRBJ2-5, with D maybe TRBD2 (6 bases). Trimming cost V 6 bases and J 1 base, with 15 bases left between them. Germline lookup yields CDR1 MDHEN and CDR2 SYDVKM. The CDR3 is 15 amino acids.

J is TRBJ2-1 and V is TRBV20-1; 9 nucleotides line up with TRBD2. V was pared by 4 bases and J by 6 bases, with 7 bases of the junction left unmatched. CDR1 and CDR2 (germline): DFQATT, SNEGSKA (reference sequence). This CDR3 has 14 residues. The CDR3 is CSATIAGACNEQFF. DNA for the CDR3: TGCAGTGCTACTATAGCGGGGGCATGCAATGAGCAGTTCTTC.

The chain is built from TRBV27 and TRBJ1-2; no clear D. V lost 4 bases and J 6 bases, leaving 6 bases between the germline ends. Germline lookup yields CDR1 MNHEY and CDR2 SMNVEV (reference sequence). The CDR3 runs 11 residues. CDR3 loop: CASSSRDGYTF. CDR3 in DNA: TGTGCCAGCAGTTCGCGGGATGGCTACACCTTC.

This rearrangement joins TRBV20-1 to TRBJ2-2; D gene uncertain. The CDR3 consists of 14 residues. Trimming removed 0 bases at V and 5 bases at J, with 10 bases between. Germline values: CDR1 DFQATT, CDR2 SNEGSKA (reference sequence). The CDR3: CSAREKVGTGELFF. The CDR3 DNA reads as TGCAGTGCTAGAGAAAAAGTGGGGACCGGGGAGCTGTTTTTT.

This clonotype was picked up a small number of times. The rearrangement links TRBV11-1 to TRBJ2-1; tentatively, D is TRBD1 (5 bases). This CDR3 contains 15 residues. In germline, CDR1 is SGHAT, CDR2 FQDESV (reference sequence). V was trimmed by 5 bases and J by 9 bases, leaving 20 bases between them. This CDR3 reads CASSGYWQGGGEQFF. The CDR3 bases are TGTGCCAGCAGCGGATATTGGCAGGGTGGCGGTGAGCAGTTCTTC. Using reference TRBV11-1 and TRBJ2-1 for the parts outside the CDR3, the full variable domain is EAEVAQSPRYKITEKSQAVAFWCDPISGHATLYWYRQILGQGPELLVQFQDESVVDDSQLPKDRFSAERLKGVDSTLKIQPAELGDSAMYLCASSGYWQGGGEQFFGPGTRLTVL.

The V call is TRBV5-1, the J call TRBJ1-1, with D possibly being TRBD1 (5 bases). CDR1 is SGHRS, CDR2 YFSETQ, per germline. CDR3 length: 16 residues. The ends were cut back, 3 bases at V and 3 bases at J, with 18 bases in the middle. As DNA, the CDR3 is TGCGCCAGCAGCTCTGGGACGGGTTCGGGCTACACTGAAGCTTTCTTT. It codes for CASSSGTGSGYTEAFF.

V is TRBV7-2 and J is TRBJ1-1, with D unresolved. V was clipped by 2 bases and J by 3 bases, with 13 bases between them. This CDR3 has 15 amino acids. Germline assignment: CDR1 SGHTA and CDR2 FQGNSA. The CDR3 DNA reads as TGTGCCAGCAGCTTAACATCGGCAGGTTACACTGAAGCTTTCTTT. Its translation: CASSLTSAGYTEAFF.

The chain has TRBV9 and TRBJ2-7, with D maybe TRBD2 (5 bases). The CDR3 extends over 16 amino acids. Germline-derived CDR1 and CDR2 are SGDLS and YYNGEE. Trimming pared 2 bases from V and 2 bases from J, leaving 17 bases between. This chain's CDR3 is CASSVLTRTKTYEQYF. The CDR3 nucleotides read TGTGCCAGCAGCGTTCTAACTAGGACCAAAACCTACGAGCAGTACTTC.

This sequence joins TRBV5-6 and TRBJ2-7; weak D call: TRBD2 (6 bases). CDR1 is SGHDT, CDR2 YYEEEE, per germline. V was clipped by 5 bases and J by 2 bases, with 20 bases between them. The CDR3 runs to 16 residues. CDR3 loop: CASSPTYSGGTYEQYF. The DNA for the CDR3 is TGTGCCAGCAGTCCTACCTATTCTGGGGGGACCTACGAGCAGTACTTC.